This T cell receptor beta chain was identified in a study of OX40 agonist ivuxolimab in advanced cancers. Broader study findings: Clonal expansion in partial responders at 0.1-3.0 mg/kg ranked among the lowest.

The CDR3 has 16 residues. Germline V lookup: CDR1 SEHNR, CDR2 FQNEAQ (reference sequence). V lost 3 bases and J lost 5; bases outside the gene matches: 9. Of note for this clone: Its matching antigen is unknown.

This table comes from immunoSEQ multiplex PCR, and its TCRdb copy is limited to in-frame clones, with some not included. The profile covers tens of thousands of clones, with approximately 79% appearing a single time and more than 1.5% taken by the ten largest. The material was CD4+ or CD8+ T cells sorted from blood, obtained in a trial of the OX40 agonist ivuxolimab. The sequence was collected from an adult with an advanced solid tumor such as melanoma, head and neck, liver or kidney cancer. V gene TRBV7-9 combines with J gene TRBJ2-5; 10 nucleotides match TRBD2. The CDR3 DNA is TGTGCCAGCAGCTTGACAGCGGGAGGGCCTGGGGAGACCCAGTACTTC. Its protein is CASSLTAGGPGETQYF.